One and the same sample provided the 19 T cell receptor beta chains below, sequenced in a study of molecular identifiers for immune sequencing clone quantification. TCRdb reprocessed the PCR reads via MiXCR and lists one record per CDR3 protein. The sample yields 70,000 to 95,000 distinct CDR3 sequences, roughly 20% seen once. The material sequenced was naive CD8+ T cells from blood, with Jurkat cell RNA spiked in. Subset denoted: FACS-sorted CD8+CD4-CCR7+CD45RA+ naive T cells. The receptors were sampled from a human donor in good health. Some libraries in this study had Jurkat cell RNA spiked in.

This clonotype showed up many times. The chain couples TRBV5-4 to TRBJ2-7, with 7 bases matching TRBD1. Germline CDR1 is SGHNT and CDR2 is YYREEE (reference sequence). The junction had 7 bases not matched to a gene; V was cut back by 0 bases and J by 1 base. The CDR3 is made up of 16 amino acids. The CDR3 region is CASSLGPGQSSYEQYF. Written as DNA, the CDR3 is TGTGCCAGCAGCTTGGGGCCGGGACAGAGTTCCTACGAGCAGTACTTC.

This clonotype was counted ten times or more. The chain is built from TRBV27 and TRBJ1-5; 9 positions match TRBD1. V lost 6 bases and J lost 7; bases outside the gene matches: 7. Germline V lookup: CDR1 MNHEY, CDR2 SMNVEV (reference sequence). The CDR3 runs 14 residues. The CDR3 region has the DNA TGTGCCAGCAGCCAGGGACAGGGAAAACAGCCCCAGCATTTT. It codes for CASSQGQGKQPQHF.

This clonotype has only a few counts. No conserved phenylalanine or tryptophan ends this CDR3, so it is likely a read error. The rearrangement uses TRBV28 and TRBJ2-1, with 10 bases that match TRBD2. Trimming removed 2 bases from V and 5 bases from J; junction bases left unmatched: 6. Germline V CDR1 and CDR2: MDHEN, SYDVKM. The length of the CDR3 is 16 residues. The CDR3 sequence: CASSLEGLAFDNEQFL. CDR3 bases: TGTGCCAGCAGTTTAGAGGGACTAGCGTTCGACAATGAGCAGTTCCTC.

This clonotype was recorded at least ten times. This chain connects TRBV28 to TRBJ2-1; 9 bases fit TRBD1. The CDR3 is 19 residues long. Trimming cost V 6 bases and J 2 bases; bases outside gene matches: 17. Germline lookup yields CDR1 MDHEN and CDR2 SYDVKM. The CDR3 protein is CASRPPHGQGMATYNEQFF. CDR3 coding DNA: TGTGCCAGCAGACCACCCCATGGACAGGGGATGGCCACCTACAATGAGCAGTTCTTC.

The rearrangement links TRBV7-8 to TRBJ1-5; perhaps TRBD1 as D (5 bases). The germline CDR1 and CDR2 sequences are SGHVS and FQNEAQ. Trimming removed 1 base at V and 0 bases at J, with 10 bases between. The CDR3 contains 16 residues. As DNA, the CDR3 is TGTGCCAGCAGCTTAGAAGAAACAGGTAGCAATCAGCCCCAGCATTTT. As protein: CASSLEETGSNQPQHF.

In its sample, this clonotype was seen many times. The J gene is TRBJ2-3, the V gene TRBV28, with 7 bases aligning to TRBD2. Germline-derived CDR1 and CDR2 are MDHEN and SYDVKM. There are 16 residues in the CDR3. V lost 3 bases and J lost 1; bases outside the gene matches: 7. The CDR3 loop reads CASSFLTSDRTDTQYF. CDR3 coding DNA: TGTGCCAGCAGTTTTCTTACTAGCGACCGCACAGATACGCAGTATTTT.

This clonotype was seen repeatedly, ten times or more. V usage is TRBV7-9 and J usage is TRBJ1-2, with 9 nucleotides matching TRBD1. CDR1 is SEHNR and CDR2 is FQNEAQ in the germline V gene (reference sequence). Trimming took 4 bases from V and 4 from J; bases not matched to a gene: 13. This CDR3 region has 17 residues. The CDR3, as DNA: TGTGCCAGCAGCTCTGACAGGGGGAGTAGAGACAGCTATGGCTACACCTTC. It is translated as CASSSDRGSRDSYGYTF.

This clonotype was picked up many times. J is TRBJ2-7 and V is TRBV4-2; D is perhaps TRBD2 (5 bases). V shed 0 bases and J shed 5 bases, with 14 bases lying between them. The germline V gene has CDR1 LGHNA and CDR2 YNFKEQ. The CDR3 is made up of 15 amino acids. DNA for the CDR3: TGTGCCAGCAGCCAAGATGACCCGTCCGGGGACGAGCAGTACTTC. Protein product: CASSQDDPSGDEQYF.

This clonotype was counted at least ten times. For the CDR3, the DNA is TGTGCCATCCAGGGTTCTGGGACTGAAGCTTTCTTT. It is translated as CAIQGSGTEAFF. The chain links TRBV10-3 to TRBJ1-1, with D possibly matching TRBD1 (5 bases). The CDR3 is 12 residues long. CDR1 and CDR2 (germline): ENHRY, SYGVKD. V was pared by 8 bases and J by 5 bases, with 12 bases between.

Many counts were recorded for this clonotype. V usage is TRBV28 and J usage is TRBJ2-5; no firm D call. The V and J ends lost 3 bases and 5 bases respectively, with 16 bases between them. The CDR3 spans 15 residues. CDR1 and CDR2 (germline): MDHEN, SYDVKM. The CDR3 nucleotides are TGTGCCAGCAGTTTCTCGACTGGGCCCGGGGAGACCCAGTACTTC. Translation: CASSFSTGPGETQYF.

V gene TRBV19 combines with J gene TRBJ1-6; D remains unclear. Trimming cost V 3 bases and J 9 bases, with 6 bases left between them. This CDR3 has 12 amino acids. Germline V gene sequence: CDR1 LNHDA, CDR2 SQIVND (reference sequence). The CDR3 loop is CASSIGRSPLHF. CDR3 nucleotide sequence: TGTGCCAGTAGTATCGGTCGTTCACCCCTCCACTTT. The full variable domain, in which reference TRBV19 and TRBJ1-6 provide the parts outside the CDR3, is DGGITQSPKYLFRKEGQNVTLSCEQNLNHDAMYWYRQDPGQGLRLIYYSQIVNDFQKGDIAEGYSVSREKKESFPLTVTSAQKNPTAFYLCASSIGRSPLHFGNGTRLTVT.

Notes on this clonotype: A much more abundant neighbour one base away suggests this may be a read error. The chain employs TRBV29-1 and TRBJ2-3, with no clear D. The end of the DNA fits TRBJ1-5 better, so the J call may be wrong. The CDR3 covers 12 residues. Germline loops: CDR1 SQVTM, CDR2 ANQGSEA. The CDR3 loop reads CSVDAGADTQHF. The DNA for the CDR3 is TGCAGCGTTGACGCGGGAGCAGATACGCAGCATTTT.

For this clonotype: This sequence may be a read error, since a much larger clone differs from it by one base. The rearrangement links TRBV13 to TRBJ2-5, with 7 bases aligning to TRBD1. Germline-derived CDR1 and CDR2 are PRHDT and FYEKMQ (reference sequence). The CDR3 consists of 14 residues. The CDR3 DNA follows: TGTGCCAGCAGCTCGAGCACAGGGGAAGAGGCCCAGTACTTC. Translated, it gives CASSSSTGEEAQYF.

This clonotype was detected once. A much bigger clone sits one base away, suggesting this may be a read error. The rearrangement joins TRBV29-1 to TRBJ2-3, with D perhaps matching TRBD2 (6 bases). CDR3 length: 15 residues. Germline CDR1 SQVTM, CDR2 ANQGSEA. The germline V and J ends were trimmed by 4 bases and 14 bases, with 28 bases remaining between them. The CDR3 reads CSVGEPGLTLLMRYF. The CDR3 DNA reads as TGCAGCGTTGGTGAACCGGGACTGACACTTCTTATGCGGTATTTT.

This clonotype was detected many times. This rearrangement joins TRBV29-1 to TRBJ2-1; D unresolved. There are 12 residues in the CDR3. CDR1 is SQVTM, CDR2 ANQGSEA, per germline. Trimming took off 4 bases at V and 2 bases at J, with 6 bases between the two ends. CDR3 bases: TGCAGCGTTGTTCCTACCTACAATGAGCAGTTCTTC. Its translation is CSVVPTYNEQFF.

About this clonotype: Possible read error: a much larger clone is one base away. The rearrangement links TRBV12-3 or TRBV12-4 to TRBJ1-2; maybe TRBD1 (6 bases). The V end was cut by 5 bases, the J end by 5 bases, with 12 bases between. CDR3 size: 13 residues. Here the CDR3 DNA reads TGTGCCAGCAGTCACCAGGGGAAATATGGCTACACCTTC. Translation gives CASSHQGKYGYTF.

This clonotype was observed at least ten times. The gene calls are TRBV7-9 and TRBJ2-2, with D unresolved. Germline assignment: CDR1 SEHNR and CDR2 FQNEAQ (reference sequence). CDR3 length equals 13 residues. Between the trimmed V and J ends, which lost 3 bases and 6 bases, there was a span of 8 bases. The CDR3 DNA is TGTGCCAGCAGCTTCTTGGCATCCGGGGAGCTGTTTTTT. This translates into CASSFLASGELFF.

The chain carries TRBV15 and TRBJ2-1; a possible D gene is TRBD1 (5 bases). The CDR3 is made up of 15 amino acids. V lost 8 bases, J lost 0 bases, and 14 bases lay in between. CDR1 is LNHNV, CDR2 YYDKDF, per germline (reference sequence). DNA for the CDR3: TGTGCCACCGCTCTAAGAAGGGGCTCCTACAATGAGCAGTTCTTC. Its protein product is CATALRRGSYNEQFF.

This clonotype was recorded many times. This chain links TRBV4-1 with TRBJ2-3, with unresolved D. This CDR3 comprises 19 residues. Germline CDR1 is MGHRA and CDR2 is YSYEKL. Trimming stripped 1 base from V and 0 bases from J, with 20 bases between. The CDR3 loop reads CASSQVTPHSLTSTDTQYF. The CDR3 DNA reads TGCGCCAGCAGCCAAGTTACCCCCCACAGCCTAACTAGCACAGATACGCAGTATTTT.